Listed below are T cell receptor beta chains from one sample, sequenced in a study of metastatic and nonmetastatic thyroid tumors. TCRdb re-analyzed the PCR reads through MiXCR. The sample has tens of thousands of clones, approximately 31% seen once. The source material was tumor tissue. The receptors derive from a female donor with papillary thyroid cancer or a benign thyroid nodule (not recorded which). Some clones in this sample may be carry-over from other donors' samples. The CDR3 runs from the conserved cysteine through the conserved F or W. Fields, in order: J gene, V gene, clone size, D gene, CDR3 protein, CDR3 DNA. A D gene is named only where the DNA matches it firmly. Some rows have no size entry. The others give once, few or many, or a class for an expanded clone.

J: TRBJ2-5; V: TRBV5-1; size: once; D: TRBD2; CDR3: CASSPGGETQYF; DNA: TGCGCCAGCAGCCCGGGGGGGGAGACCCAGTACTTC
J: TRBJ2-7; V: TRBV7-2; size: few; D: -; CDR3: CASSLARKEQYF; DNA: TGTGCCAGCAGCTTAGCGCGTAAAGAGCAGTACTTC
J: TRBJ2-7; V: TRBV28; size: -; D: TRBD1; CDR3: CASSSRGGTGLSYEQYF; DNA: TGTGCCAGCAGTTCCCGAGGGGGGACAGGTCTCTCCTACGAGCAGTACTTC
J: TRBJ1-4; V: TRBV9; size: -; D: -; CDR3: CASSIGPSTNEKLFF; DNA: TGTGCCAGCAGCATCGGACCTTCAACTAATGAAAAACTGTTTTTT
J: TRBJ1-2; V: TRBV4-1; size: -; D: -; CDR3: CASSQDRGRGYTF; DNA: TGCGCCAGCAGCCAAGATCGGGGACGTGGCTACACCTTC
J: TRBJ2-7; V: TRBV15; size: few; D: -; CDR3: CATSREVRGEQYF; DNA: TGTGCCACCAGCAGAGAGGTCAGGGGTGAGCAGTACTTC
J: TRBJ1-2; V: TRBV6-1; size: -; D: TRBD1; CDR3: CASRTGMDYGYTF; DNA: TGTGCCAGCAGGACAGGGATGGACTATGGCTACACCTTC
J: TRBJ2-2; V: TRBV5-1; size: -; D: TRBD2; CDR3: CASSYSGENTGELFF; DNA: TGCGCCAGCAGCTATAGCGGGGAGAACACCGGGGAGCTGTTTTTT
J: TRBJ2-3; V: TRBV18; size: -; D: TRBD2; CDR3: CASANLAGFSTDTQYF; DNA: TGTGCCAGCGCAAATCTAGCGGGATTTAGCACAGATACGCAGTATTTT
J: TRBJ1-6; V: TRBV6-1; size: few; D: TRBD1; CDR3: CASGDRGGTRYNSPLHF; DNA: TGTGCCAGCGGGGACAGGGGAGGTACCAGATATAATTCACCCCTCCACTTT
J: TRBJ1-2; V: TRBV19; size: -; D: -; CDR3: CASSAGPLYGYTF; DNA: TGTGCCAGTAGTGCGGGTCCCCTCTATGGCTACACCTTC
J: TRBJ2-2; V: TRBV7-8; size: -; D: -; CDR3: CASSLARTNTAPGELFF; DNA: TGTGCCAGCAGCTTAGCGCGGACCAACACGGCCCCCGGGGAGCTGTTTTTT
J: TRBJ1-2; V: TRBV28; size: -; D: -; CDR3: CASSPLDHYGYTF; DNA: TGTGCCAGCAGTCCGTTGGACCACTATGGCTACACCTTC
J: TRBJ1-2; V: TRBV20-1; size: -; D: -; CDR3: CSASKPLGRGCYTF; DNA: TGCAGTGCTAGTAAGCCCCTCGGACGGGGGTGCTACACCTTC
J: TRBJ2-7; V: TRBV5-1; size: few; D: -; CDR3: CASSRDSYEQYF; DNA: TGCGCCAGCAGTCGGGACTCCTACGAGCAGTACTTC
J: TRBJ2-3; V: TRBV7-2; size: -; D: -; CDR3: CASSPRGTDTQYF; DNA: TGTGCCAGCAGCCCTAGAGGCACAGATACGCAGTATTTT
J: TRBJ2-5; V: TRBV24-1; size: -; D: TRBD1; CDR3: CATSDPSPRQGQETQYF; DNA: TGTGCCACCAGTGATCCCTCACCCCGACAGGGGCAAGAGACCCAGTACTTC
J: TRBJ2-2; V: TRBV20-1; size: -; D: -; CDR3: CSASGLGRTGELFF; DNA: TGCAGTGCTAGTGGTCTCGGGAGAACCGGGGAGCTGTTTTTT
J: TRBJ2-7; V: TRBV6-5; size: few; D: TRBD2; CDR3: CASSWTSGTQLQQYF; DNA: TGTGCCAGCAGTTGGACTAGCGGGACCCAACTGCAGCAGTACTTC
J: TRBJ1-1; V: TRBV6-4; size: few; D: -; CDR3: CASSYDGGGAFF; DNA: TGTGCCAGCAGTTACGATGGAGGGGGAGCTTTCTTT
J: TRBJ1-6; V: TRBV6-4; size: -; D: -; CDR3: CASSVSQGGSPLHF; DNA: TGTGCCAGCAGTGTCTCCCAGGGCGGCTCACCCCTCCACTTT
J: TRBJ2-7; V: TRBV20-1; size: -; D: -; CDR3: CSARRGRDEQYF; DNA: TGCAGTGCTAGAAGGGGCCGGGACGAGCAGTACTTC
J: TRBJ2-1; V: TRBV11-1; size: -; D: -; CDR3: CASSRWADSYNEQFF; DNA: TGTGCCAGCAGCCGGTGGGCGGATTCCTACAATGAGCAGTTCTTC
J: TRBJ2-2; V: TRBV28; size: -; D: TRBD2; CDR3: CASSYIAGGRSTGELFF; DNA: TGTGCCAGCAGTTACATAGCGGGAGGGAGAAGCACCGGGGAGCTGTTTTTT
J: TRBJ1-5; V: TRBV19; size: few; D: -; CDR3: CASSPPAYSNQPQHF; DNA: TGTGCCAGTAGTCCACCGGCGTATAGCAATCAGCCCCAGCATTTT
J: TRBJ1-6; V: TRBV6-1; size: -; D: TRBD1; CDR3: CASSSETGTNNSPLHF; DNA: TGTGCCAGCAGCTCCGAGACAGGGACCAATAATTCACCCCTCCACTTT
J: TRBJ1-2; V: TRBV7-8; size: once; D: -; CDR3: CASSLAGSSYGYTF; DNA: TGTGCCAGCAGCTTAGCGGGCAGCTCATATGGCTACACCTTC